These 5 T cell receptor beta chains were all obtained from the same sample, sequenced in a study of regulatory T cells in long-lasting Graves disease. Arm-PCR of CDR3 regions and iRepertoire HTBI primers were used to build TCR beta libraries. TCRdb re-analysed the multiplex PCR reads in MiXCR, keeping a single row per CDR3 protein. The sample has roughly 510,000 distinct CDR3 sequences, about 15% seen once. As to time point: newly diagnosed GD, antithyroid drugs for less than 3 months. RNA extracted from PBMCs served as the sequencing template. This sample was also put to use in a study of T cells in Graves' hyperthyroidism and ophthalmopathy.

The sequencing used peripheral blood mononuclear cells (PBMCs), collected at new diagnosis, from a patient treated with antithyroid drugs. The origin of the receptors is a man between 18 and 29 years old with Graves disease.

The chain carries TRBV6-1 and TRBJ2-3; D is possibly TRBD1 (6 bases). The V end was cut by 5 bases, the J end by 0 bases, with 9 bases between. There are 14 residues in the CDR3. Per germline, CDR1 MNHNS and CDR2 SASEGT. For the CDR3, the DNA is TGTGCCAGCAGTCGGACAGTTAGCACAGATACGCAGTATTTT. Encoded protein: CASSRTVSTDTQYF.

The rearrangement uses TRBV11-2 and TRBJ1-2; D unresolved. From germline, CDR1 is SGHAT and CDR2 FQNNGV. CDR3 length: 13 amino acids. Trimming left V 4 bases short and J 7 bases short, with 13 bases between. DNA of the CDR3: TGTGCCAGCAGCTCCCTAGGAAGCTCTGGCTACACCTTC. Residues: CASSSLGSSGYTF. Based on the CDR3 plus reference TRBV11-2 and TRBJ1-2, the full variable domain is EAGVAQSPRYKIIEKRQSVAFWCNPISGHATLYWYQQILGQGPKLLIQFQNNGVVDDSQLPKDRFSAERLKGVDSTLKIQPAKLEDSAVYLCASSSLGSSGYTFGSGTRLTVV.

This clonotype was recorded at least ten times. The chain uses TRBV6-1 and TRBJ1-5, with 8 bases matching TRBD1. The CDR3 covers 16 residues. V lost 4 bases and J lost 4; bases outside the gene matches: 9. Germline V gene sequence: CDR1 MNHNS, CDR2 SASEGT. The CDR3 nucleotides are TGTGCCAGCAGTGTGTTTGGGACAGGTTTAAATCAGCCCCAGCATTTT. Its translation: CASSVFGTGLNQPQHF.

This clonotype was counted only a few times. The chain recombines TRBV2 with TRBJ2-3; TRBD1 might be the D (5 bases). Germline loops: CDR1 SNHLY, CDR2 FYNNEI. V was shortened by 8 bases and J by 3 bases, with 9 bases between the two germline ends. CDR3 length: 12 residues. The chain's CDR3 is CASGTGTDTQYF. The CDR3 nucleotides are TGTGCCAGCGGAACAGGTACAGATACGCAGTATTTT.

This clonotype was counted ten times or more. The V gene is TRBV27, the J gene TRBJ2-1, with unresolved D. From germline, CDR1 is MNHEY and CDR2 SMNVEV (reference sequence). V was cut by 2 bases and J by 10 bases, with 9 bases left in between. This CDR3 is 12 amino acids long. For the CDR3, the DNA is TGTGCCAGCAGTTTAAGTAGCAGGGAGCAGTTCTTC. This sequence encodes CASSLSSREQFF.